A single sample is the source of the 9 T cell receptor beta chains below, sequenced in a study of Graves' ophthalmopathy and Graves' hyperthyroidism. RNA transcripts provided the template for amplifying TCR beta CDR3 regions. The first round was an RT-PCR with HTBI primers, and the second round was a multiplex PCR. TCRdb used MiXCR to reprocess the multiplex PCR reads, holding one entry per CDR3 protein. The data contain roughly 610,000 distinct CDR3 sequences, about a fifth of them singletons. The sample taken for sequencing was peripheral blood. Receptors originate from a woman aged 18-29 years with stable Graves' hyperthyroidism. Some clones in this sample may be carry-over from other donors' samples.

The genes are TRBV6-2 or TRBV6-3 and TRBJ2-7, with D possibly TRBD1 on 6 matching bases. The ends were cut back, 6 bases at V and 5 bases at J, with 20 bases in the middle. The CDR3 contains 15 residues. Germline V gene sequence: CDR1 MNHEY, CDR2 SVGEGT. The CDR3 DNA sequence: TGTGCCAGCAGCCGACTAATGGACAGACCCCACGAGCAGTACTTC. This encodes CASSRLMDRPHEQYF.

The V gene is TRBV5-1, the J gene TRBJ2-7, with D uncertain. This CDR3 is built from 15 residues. Deletions cut 9 bases from V and 0 bases from J, with 19 bases between. Germline loops: CDR1 SGHRS, CDR2 YFSETQ. The CDR3 loop reads CAKHKAHQSSYEQYF. CDR3 nucleotide sequence: TGCGCCAAACACAAGGCACACCAGAGCTCCTACGAGCAGTACTTC.

The chain recombines TRBV6-1 with TRBJ1-2, with TRBD1 as a possible D gene (6 bases). Trimming took 7 bases from V and 4 from J, leaving 10 bases between them. This CDR3 has 12 residues. The germline gives CDR1 MNHNS, CDR2 SASEGT. The CDR3 here is CASTTGSYGYTF. The DNA for the CDR3 is TGTGCCAGCACAACAGGGTCCTATGGCTACACCTTC.

In this sample, this clonotype turned up a few times. The junction shows a germline mismatch at one end, possibly a read error. The chain is built from TRBV5-6 and TRBJ2-4; TRBD1 agrees at 11 bases. This CDR3 contains 14 residues. The V gene's germline CDR1 is SGHDT and CDR2 YYEEEE. CDR3 nucleotide sequence: TGTGCCAGCAGCTCCGGGACAGGGGGAAACATTAAGTACTTC. Its protein product is CASSSGTGGNIKYF.

V and J are TRBV3-1 and TRBJ2-2; D ambiguous. Germline loops: CDR1 LGHDT, CDR2 YNNKEL (reference sequence). Trimming took 3 bases from V and 5 from J, leaving 10 bases between them. The CDR3 is 14 amino acids. CDR3 sequence (DNA): TGTGCCAGCAGCCAGGCTACCGCGACCGGGGAGCTGTTTTTT. It is translated as CASSQATATGELFF.

This clonotype was observed many times. The chain couples TRBV15 to TRBJ1-5, with 8 bases aligning to TRBD1. V lost 5 bases, J lost 0 bases, and 12 bases stayed unmatched. The CDR3 is made up of 18 amino acids. The germline gives CDR1 LNHNV, CDR2 YYDKDF (reference sequence). Written as DNA, the CDR3 is TGTGCCACCAGCCTACCTGGGACAGGAGTTTATAGCAATCAGCCCCAGCATTTT. It translates to CATSLPGTGVYSNQPQHF.

This clonotype was seen at least ten times. The chain couples TRBV6-1 to TRBJ2-5; D is unclear. V was trimmed by 7 bases and J by 1 base, leaving 22 bases between them. Per the germline V gene, CDR1 is MNHNS and CDR2 is SASEGT. The length of the CDR3 is 17 residues. This CDR3 reads CASMLIAAPLTQETQYF. CDR3 in DNA: TGTGCCAGCATGCTCATCGCCGCCCCCCTCACCCAAGAGACCCAGTACTTC.

This clonotype was detected many times. This sequence joins TRBV12-3 or TRBV12-4 and TRBJ1-1; D not resolved. Trimming removed 6 bases from V and 3 bases from J, with 11 bases in between. The CDR3 covers 13 residues. This chain's CDR3 is CASRDRQYTEAFF. As DNA, the CDR3 is TGTGCCAGCAGAGATCGGCAGTACACTGAAGCTTTCTTT.

The chain is built from TRBV6-5 and TRBJ2-5, with D unclear. The germline V and J ends were trimmed by 8 bases and 4 bases, with 20 bases remaining between them. Germline V gene lookup returns CDR1 MNHEY and CDR2 SVGAGI. The CDR3 loop spans 15 amino acids. The CDR3 sequence is CASVPGSGFGETQYF. Written as DNA, the CDR3 is TGTGCCAGCGTTCCAGGTTCCGGGTTTGGAGAGACCCAGTACTTC.